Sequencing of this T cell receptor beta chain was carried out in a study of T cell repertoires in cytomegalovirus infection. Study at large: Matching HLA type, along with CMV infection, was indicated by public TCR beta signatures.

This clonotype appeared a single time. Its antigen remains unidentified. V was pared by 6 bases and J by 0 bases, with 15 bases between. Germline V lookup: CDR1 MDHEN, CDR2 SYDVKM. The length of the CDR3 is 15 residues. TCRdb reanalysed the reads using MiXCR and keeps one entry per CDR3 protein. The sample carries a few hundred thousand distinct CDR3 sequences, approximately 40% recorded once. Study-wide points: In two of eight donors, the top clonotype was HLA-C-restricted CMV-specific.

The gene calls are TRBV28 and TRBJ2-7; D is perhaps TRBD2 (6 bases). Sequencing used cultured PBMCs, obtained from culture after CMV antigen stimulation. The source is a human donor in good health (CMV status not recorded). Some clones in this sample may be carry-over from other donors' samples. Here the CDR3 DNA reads TGTGCCAGCAGCCCGGACTATCTCCCCTCCTACGAGCAGTACTTC. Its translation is CASSPDYLPSYEQYF.